This TCR beta chain was captured by sequencing in a study of T cell responses to AZD1222 COVID-19 vaccine. About this clone: Its antigen remains unknown.

Findings and limits, study-wide: A mostly white British donor set with more females was recruited, and clonal diversity was possibly underestimated. Per reports, nearly half of all spike-specific TCRs target regions that are unmutated in variants. Repertoire collection took place solely once the T cell response had peaked. Spike-specific TCR breadth and depth rose after two AZD1222 doses.

Trimming removed 6 bases from V and 3 bases from J, with 8 bases in between. Germline V gene data show CDR1 as SQVTM and CDR2 as ANQGSEA. The CDR3 loop spans 11 amino acids. Assay: immunoSEQ multiplex PCR; the TCRdb copy retains only in-frame clones and omits some. The sample contains 100,000 to 150,000 clones, approximately 92% of which appear only once. V gene TRBV29-1 combines with J gene TRBJ1-1, with D unclear. The sample consisted of peripheral blood, taken 28 days after the second AZD1222 dose. This receptor was taken from an adult who received the AZD1222 COVID-19 vaccine. The CDR3 here is CSVPRDTEAFF. The CDR3 DNA reads as TGCAGCGTCCCGAGGGACACTGAAGCTTTCTTT.